The sequence of this TCR beta chain was determined in a study of shared T cell receptors in the human thymus (dated by TCRdb to about 2021). In terms of the full investigation: The study examined how the human thymus generates shared, self-reactive T-cell receptor alpha chains.

The CDR3 runs 16 residues from the cysteine to the phenylalanine. The DNA shown is the 48-base CDR3, in frame from base 1. The germline V gene provides CDR1 SGDLS and CDR2 YYNGEE. V is cut back by 4 bases and J by 5 bases, with 9 bases in the junction unmatched. Libraries were prepared through the immunoSEQ multiplex PCR assay. TCRdb carries this immuneACCESS record with in-frame sequences only. Its versions omit some clonotypes, under half of them owing to an unresolved V gene in the studies checked, with the rest unexplained. The sample table lists 500,000 to 750,000 clones, around 87% of them with a count of one. The top ten hold 0.0085% to 0.012% of the sample. In regard to this clone: Its cognate antigen has yet to be identified. No clone much larger than this one lies a single base away; base qualities are absent.

The same data also went into a second study, on human thymus T cells. The second paper further reports: Donors were immunologically healthy infants undergoing open corrective cardiac surgery for congenital heart defects in Finland. Thymus tissue was obtained as surgical resects removed during corrective cardiac surgery. Both the thymic and the peripheral blood repertoires appeared to show biased V and J gene segment usage. The related research reported highly overlapping thymic TCR repertoires among unrelated individuals. The study used seven to nine infant thymus samples plus four related peripheral blood samples to characterize TCR alpha and beta repertoires. Donor ages ranging from about 7 to 250 days were recorded, and more than 5 male and a couple of female infants were included in the cohort. Thymocytes were mechanically released from the tissue and were stored as pellets of 10-30 million cells at -70 degrees C. A QIAsymphony instrument was used to extract genomic DNA from frozen cell pellets. Using the immunoSEQ multiplex PCR assay, the TCRB and TCRAD loci were amplified from a standardized quantity of quality-controlled genomic DNA. The amplicons covered the V(D)J region and were long enough to include the CDR3 and to identify the V and J genes. The amplicons were sequenced on an Illumina platform via the commercial immunoSEQ service. Primer bias and sequencing errors were corrected using previously described methods, and TCRAD and TCRB definitions followed the IMGT database. The repertoires were analysed using immunoSEQ Analyzer 3.0 and VDJTools for basic statistics, V/J segment usage, diversity estimates, rarefaction and pairwise overlap. To estimate diversity, the Chao1, ChaoE, Efron-Thisted, Shannon and inverse Simpson indices were applied, and diversity was also estimated on datasets down-sampled to the smallest sample. For repertoire overlap, CDR3 nucleotide sequence, V gene and J gene had to match strictly, and clustering was done by Jaccard-based multidimensional scaling. On average, roughly 800,000 unique TCRB clonotypes were obtained from thymus samples, compared with about 86,000 from blood samples.

Sequenced: thymocytes. The TCR was taken from a boy under three years old with a congenital heart defect. Donor details come from another sample of the same person, matched by shared clones. The rearranged chain carries TRBV9 and TRBJ2-5; 12 bases in the junction line up with TRBD2. The DNA sequence is as follows: TGTGCCAGCAGCCCGACGACTAGCGGGAGCCAGGAGACCCAGTACTTC. Its coded protein is CASSPTTSGSQETQYF.